These 8 T cell receptor beta chains were all obtained from the same sample, sequenced in a study of human T cells and chemical hapten exposure. The sample's time point: patch test 3, about 24 weeks after DPC sensitization. The treatment denotes: therapeutic diphenylcyclopropenone sensitization with weekly scalp DPC. MiXCR, applied by TCRdb to the RACE reads, yields one record per CDR3 protein. In the table there are 82,000 or so distinct CDR3 sequences, approximately 13% of which are singletons. Source: whole blood, taken in connection with sensitization to the hapten diphenylcyclopropenone (DPC). All receptors come from a woman between 50 and 59 years old with alopecia areata. Some clones in this sample may be carry-over from other donors' samples.

This clonotype has a count of ten or more. The chain is built from TRBV5-1 and TRBJ2-2; D remains ambiguous. CDR1 is SGHRS, CDR2 YFSETQ, per germline. CDR3 size: 13 residues. V lost 4 bases, J lost 5 bases, and 9 bases lay in between. CDR3 bases: TGCGCCAGCAGCAAAGAAAGGACCGGGGAGCTGTTTTTT. Translated, it gives CASSKERTGELFF.

This clonotype was seen a handful of times. This rearrangement joins TRBV11-2 to TRBJ2-2; 9 bases are shared with TRBD2. The CDR3 is 15 amino acids. J was trimmed by 4 bases and V by 5 bases; bases with no gene match: 5. The germline V gene encodes CDR1 SGHAT and CDR2 FQNNGV. In nucleotides, the CDR3 is TGTGCCAGCAGCCTTAGCGGGAGCGCCACCGGGGAGCTGTTTTTT. This codes for CASSLSGSATGELFF.

The table lists this clonotype with many counts. The chain uses TRBV5-1 and TRBJ2-7; tentatively, D is TRBD1 or TRBD2 (5 bases each). CDR3 size: 14 residues. V lost 5 bases to trimming and J lost 3 bases, with 15 bases between them. Germline V gene lookup returns CDR1 SGHRS and CDR2 YFSETQ. CDR3 bases: TGCGCCAGCAGTTGGGGCAGCGGAAACTACGAGCAGTACTTC. The encoded protein is CASSWGSGNYEQYF.

This clonotype was observed many times. J is TRBJ2-5 and V is TRBV29-1; 8 positions agree with TRBD2. CDR3 length: 13 amino acids. Looked up from germline, CDR1 is SQVTM and CDR2 is ANQGSEA. J lost 2 bases, V lost 5 bases, and 4 bases had no gene match. The CDR3 region is CSVRSSGQETQYF. As DNA, the CDR3 is TGCAGCGTTAGGTCTAGCGGGCAAGAGACCCAGTACTTC.

This clonotype was detected only a few times. The chain recombines TRBV2 with TRBJ2-5; 8 bases fit TRBD2. Trimming took 2 bases from V and 5 from J; bases not matched to a gene: 10. Germline values: CDR1 SNHLY, CDR2 FYNNEI. CDR3 length: 16 residues. CDR3 sequence (DNA): TGTGCCAGCAGTGAACGGAACGGGAGGGCCTTGGAGACCCAGTACTTC. The encoded protein is CASSERNGRALETQYF.

The J gene is TRBJ2-1, the V gene TRBV19; 7 bases agree with TRBD2. This CDR3 comprises 15 residues. Germline V lookup: CDR1 LNHDA, CDR2 SQIVND (reference sequence). V gave up 10 bases and J gave up 4 bases; unmatched junction bases: 13. The CDR3 DNA reads as TGTGCCACCTCCTCGGCGGGAGAATCTTACAATGAGCAGTTCTTC. Translating it yields CATSSAGESYNEQFF.

This clonotype was seen just once. The rearrangement joins TRBV27 to TRBJ2-3, with 11 bases matching TRBD2. The CDR3 has 16 residues. V lost 4 bases and J lost 0; bases outside the gene matches: 3. Germline loops: CDR1 MNHEY, CDR2 SMNVEV (reference sequence). CDR3 loop: CASSSWTSGSTDTQYF. The CDR3 nucleotides are TGTGCCAGCAGTTCTTGGACTAGCGGGAGCACAGATACGCAGTATTTT.

This clonotype was counted at least ten times. The J gene is TRBJ1-2, the V gene TRBV29-1; 8 nucleotides match TRBD1. The CDR3 extends over 10 amino acids. Germline CDR1 SQVTM, CDR2 ANQGSEA. Unmatched junction bases numbered 0, after V lost 6 bases and J lost 6 bases. The CDR3 is CSVGQDGYTF. The DNA of the CDR3 is TGCAGCGTGGGACAGGATGGCTACACCTTC. Full variable domain (outside the CDR3, taken from reference TRBV29-1 and TRBJ1-2): SAVISQKPSRDICQRGTSLTIQCQVDSQVTMMFWYRQQPGQSLTLIATANQGSEATYESGFVIDKFPISRPNLTFSTLTVSNMSPEDSSIYLCSVGQDGYTFGSGTRLTVV.